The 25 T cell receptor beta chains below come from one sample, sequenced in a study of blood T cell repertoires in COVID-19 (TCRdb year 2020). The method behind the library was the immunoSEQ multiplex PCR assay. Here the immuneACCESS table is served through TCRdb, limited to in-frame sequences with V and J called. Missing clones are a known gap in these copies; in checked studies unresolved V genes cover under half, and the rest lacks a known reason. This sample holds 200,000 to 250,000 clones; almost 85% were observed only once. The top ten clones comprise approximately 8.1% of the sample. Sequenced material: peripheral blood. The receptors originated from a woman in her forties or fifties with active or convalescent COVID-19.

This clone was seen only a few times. As DNA, the CDR3 is TGTGCCAGCAGCCCTCTCGGCAGGGAAGGCTATGGCTACACCTTC. The encoded protein is CASSPLGREGYGYTF. The chain joins TRBV4-2 to TRBJ1-2; a weak D match, TRBD1 (5 bases). CDR3 length: 15 residues. Looked up from germline, CDR1 is LGHNA and CDR2 is YNFKEQ. V was clipped by 4 bases and J by 4 bases, with 16 bases between them.

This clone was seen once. In DNA form, the CDR3 reads TGTGCCAGCAGCGCCCCGCGACAGGGGGCGTCCACTGAAGCTTTCTTT. This encodes CASSAPRQGASTEAFF. This chain uses TRBV5-4 with TRBJ1-1; 10 nucleotides match TRBD1. There are 16 residues in the CDR3. V was clipped by 4 bases and J by 4 bases; unmatched bases: 10. In germline, CDR1 is SGHNT, CDR2 YYREEE (reference sequence).

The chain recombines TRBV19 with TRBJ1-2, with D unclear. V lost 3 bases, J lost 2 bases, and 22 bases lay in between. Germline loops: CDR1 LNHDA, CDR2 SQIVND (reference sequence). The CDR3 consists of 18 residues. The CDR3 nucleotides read TGTGCCAGTAGTATGGGAGGGCCGTCCACGCTCCTCAACTATGGCTACACCTTC. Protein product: CASSMGGPSTLLNYGYTF.

For the CDR3, the DNA is TGTGCCAGCAGCAAAAAAGGGGACAGGACTATTCTCTCTTACGAGCAGTACGTC. Protein: CASSKKGDRTILSYEQYV. The chain is built from TRBV21-1 and TRBJ2-7; TRBD1, the D gene given by the table, was not confirmed from the DNA. TRBV21-1 is a documented pseudogene. The CDR3 contains 18 residues.

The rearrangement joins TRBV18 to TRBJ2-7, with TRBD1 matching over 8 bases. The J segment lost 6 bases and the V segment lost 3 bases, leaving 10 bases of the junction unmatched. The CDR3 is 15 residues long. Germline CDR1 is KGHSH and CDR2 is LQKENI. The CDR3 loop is CASSPRTGSFFEQYF. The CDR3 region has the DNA TGTGCCAGCTCACCGCGGACAGGGTCTTTTTTCGAGCAGTACTTC.

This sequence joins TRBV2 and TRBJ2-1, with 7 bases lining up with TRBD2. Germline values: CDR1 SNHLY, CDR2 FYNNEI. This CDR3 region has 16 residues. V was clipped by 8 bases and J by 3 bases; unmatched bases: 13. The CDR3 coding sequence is TGTGCCAGCTTCACCATGAGCGGGAACGACTACAATGAGCAGTTCTTC. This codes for CASFTMSGNDYNEQFF.

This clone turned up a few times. The CDR3 is CASSAPGLAGWGTDTQYF. CDR3 in DNA: TGTGCCAGCAGTGCCCCGGGACTAGCGGGTTGGGGCACAGATACGCAGTATTTT. The V call is TRBV2, the J call TRBJ2-3; 12 bases match TRBD2. V was clipped by 4 bases and J by 1 base; unmatched bases: 9. The CDR3 is 18 amino acids. CDR1 SNHLY and CDR2 FYNNEI come from the germline V gene.

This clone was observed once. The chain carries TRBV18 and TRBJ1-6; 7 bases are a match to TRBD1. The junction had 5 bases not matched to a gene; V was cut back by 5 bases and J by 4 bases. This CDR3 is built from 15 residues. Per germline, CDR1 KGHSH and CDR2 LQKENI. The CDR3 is CASSEQGRYNSPLHF. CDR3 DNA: TGTGCCAGCTCAGAACAGGGGCGGTATAATTCACCCCTCCACTTT.

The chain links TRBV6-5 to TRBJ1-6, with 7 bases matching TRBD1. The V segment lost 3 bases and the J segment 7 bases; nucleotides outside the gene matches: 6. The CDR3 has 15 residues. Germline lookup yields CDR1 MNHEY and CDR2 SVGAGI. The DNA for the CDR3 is TGTGCCAGCAGTTATGACAGGGTTTTAAATTCACCCCTCCACTTT. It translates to CASSYDRVLNSPLHF.

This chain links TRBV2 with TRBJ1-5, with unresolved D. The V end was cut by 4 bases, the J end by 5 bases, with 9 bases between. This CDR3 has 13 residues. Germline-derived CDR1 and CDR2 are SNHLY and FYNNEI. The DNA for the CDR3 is TGTGCCAGCAGTGCGTCTGGAGATCAGCCCCAGCATTTT. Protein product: CASSASGDQPQHF.

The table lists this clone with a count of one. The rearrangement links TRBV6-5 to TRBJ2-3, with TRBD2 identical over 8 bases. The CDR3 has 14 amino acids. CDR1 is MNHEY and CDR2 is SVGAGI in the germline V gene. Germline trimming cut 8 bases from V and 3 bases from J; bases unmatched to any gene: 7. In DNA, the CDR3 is TGTGCCAGCTTAAAGGGACTAGAAACAGATACGCAGTATTTT. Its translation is CASLKGLETDTQYF.

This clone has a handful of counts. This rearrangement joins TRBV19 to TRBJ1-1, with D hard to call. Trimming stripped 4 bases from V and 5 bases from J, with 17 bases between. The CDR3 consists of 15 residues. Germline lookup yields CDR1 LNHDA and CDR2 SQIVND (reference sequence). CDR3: CASSRKQPGGTEAFF. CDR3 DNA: TGTGCCAGTAGTAGGAAACAACCGGGCGGGACTGAAGCTTTCTTT.

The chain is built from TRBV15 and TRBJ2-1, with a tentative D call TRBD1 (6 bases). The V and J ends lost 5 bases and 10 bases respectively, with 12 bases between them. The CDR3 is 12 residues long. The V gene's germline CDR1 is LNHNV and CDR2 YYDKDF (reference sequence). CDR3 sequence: CATSSGVWEQFF. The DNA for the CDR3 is TGTGCCACCAGCTCAGGGGTTTGGGAGCAGTTCTTC.

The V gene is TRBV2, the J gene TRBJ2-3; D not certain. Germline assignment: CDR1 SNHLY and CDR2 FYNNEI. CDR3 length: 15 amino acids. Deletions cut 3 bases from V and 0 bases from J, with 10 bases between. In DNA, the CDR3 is TGTGCCAGCAGTGACGAAGCCAGGAGCACAGATACGCAGTATTTT. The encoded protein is CASSDEARSTDTQYF.

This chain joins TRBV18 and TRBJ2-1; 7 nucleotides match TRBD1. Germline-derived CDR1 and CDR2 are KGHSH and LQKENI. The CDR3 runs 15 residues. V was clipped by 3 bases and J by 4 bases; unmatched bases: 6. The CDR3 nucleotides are TGTGCCAGCTCACCTCTCTCGGGACAGTACAATGAGCAGTTCTTC. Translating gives CASSPLSGQYNEQFF.

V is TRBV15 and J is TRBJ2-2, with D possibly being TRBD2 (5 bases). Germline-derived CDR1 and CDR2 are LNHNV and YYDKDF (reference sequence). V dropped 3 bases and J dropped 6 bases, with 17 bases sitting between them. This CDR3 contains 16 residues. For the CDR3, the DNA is TGTGCCACCAGCAGGCCCGGGGAAGGTTCCGCCGGGGAGCTGTTTTTT. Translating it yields CATSRPGEGSAGELFF.

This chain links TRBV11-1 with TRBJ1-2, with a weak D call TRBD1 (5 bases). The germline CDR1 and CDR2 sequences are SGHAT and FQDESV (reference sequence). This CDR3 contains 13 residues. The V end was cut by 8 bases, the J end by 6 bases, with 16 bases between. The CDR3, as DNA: TGTGCCAGCCTTGGGCCCGGGGGAGATGGCTACACCTTC. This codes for CASLGPGGDGYTF.

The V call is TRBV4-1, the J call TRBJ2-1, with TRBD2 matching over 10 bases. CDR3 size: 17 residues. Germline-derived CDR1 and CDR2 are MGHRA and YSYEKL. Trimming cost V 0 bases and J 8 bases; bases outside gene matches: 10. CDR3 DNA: TGCGCCAGCAGCCAAGATTCCGGGACTAGCGTCAGGGATGAGCAGTTCTTC. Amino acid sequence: CASSQDSGTSVRDEQFF.

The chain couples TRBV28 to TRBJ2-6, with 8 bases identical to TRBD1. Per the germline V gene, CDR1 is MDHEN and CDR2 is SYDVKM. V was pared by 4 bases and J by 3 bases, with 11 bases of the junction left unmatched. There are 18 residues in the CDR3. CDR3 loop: CASSSWTGKAGGANVLTF. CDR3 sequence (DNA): TGTGCCAGCAGTTCCTGGACAGGGAAAGCTGGTGGGGCCAACGTCCTGACTTTC. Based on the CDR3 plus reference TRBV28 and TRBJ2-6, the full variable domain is DVKVTQSSRYLVKRTGEKVFLECVQDMDHENMFWYRQDPGLGLRLIYFSYDVKMKEKGDIPEGYSVSREKKERFSLILESASTNQTSMYLCASSSWTGKAGGANVLTFGAGSRLTVL.

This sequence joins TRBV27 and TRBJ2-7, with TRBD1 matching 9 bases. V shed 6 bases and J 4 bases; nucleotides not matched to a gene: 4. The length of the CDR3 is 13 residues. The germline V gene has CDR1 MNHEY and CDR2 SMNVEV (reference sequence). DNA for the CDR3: TGTGCCAGCAGCGAAGACAGGGGGTACGAGCAGTACTTC. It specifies CASSEDRGYEQYF.

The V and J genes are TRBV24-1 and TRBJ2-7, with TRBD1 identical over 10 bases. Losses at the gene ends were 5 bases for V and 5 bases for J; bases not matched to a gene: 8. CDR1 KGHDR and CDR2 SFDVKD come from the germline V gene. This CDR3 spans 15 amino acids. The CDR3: CATSGEGQGFNEQYF. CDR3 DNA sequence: TGTGCCACCAGTGGAGAGGGACAGGGGTTCAACGAGCAGTACTTC.

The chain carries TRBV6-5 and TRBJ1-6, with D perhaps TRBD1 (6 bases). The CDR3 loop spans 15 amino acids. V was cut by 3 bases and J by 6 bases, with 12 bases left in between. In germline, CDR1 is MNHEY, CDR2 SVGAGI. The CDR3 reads CASSYSGVGNSPLHF. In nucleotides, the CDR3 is TGTGCCAGCAGTTATTCAGGGGTTGGTAATTCACCCCTCCACTTT.

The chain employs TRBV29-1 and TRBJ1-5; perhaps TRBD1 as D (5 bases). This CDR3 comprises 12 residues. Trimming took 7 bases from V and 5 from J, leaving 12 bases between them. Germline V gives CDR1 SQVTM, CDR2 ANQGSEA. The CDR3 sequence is CSAGGTDQPQHF. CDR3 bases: TGCAGCGCTGGGGGGACGGATCAGCCCCAGCATTTT.

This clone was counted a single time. The CDR3 sequence: CASSLGTGGIYEQYF. The CDR3, as DNA: TGTGCCAGCAGCTTAGGGACAGGAGGCATCTACGAGCAGTACTTC. The gene calls are TRBV7-9 and TRBJ2-7, with 7 positions matching TRBD1. From germline, CDR1 is SEHNR and CDR2 FQNEAQ (reference sequence). Germline trimming cut 1 base from V and 3 bases from J; bases unmatched to any gene: 6. The CDR3 extends over 15 amino acids.

CDR3 sequence (DNA): TGTGCCAGCAGTTACTCAGCGGGGTTCTTCTATGGCTACACCTTC. Its protein product is CASSYSAGFFYGYTF. The chain employs TRBV6-5 and TRBJ1-2; D uncertain. This CDR3 is built from 15 residues. CDR1 is MNHEY and CDR2 is SVGAGI in the germline V gene. Trimming took off 0 bases at V and 4 bases at J, with 12 bases between the two ends.